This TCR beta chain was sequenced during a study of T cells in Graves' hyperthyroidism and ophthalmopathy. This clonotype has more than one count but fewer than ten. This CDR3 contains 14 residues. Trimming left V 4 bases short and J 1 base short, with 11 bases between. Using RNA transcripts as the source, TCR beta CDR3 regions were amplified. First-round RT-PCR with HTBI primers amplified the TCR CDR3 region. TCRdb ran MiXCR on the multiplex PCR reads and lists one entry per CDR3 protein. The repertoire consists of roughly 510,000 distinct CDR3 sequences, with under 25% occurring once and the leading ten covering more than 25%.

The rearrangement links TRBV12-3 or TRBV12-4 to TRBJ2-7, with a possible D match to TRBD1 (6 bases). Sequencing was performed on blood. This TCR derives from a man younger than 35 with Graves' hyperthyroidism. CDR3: CASSSGQWSYEQYF. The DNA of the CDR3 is TGTGCCAGCAGTTCCGGACAGTGGTCCTACGAGCAGTACTTC.